This TCR beta chain was recovered during a study of blood T cell repertoires in COVID-19. Here immunoSEQ multiplex PCR was the method, and the copy in TCRdb shows in-frame clones only, minus some. This table holds 250,000 to 300,000 clones, about 80% found once. CDR3 size: 14 residues. Between the trimmed V and J ends, which lost 5 bases and 1 base, there was a span of 8 bases. Germline CDR1 reads MGHRA; CDR2 reads YSYEKL. Sequencing used peripheral blood. The TCR originated in a woman of 80 years or more with acute or convalescent COVID-19. V gene TRBV4-1 combines with J gene TRBJ2-2; D perhaps matches TRBD2 (5 bases). CDR3 sequence: CASSDRGNTGELFF. For the CDR3, the DNA is TGCGCCAGCAGCGACCGGGGGAACACCGGGGAGCTGTTTTTT.